The TCR beta chain under discussion was sequenced for a study of cytomegalovirus exposure and HLA in healthy donors. For the study at large: In a previous analysis, some 120 million unique TCR beta sequences were found from 150 million to 200 million T cells. Study-level points and caveats: Later analysis showed TCR association rates varying by HLA locus, highest for DRB1 and lowest for HLA-C. In a later analysis, donors in an Asian-associated ancestry cluster reportedly had fewer N-insertions in productive TCRs than the cohort mean.

The PCR ran on 60 Vbeta and 13 Jbeta primers. Only in-frame clones appear in the TCRdb table, and some are missing; sequencing was by immunoSEQ multiplex PCR. The sample includes around 170,000 clones, approximately 84% of them seen just once. In this sample, this clone turned up once. Its antigen is currently unknown. At one end, the junction sequence differs from germline, possibly due to a read error. CDR1 and CDR2 from the germline V gene are SEHNR and FQNEAQ (reference sequence). The CDR3 contains 14 residues. This TCR came from a woman between 45 and 65 years old in good health and CMV-seropositive. The sample comprised PBMCs. The chain has TRBV7-9 and TRBJ1-6, with D hard to call. In nucleotides, the CDR3 is TGTTCCAGCAGCTTAGTTGGAGGAAATTCACCCCTCCACTTT. Amino acids: CSSSLVGGNSPLHF. Looking up the rest from reference TRBV7-9 and TRBJ1-6 gives the full variable domain: DTGVSQNPRHKITKRGQNVTFRCDPISEHNRLYWYRQTLGQGPEFLTYFQNEAQLEKSRLLSDRFSAERPKGSFSTLEIQRTEQGDSAMYLCSSSLVGGNSPLHFGNGTRLTVT.